This TCR beta chain is drawn from a study of cytomegalovirus exposure and HLA in healthy donors. The study ran its PCR with 60 Vbeta and 13 Jbeta primers. Sequenced by immunoSEQ multiplex PCR; TCRdb stores in-frame clones only, minus some. The sample lists 85,000 to 120,000 clones, roughly four fifths seen once, with approximately 1.5% in the top ten. The CDR3 length is 14 residues. The germline V gene encodes CDR1 KGHSH and CDR2 LQKENI. The J segment lost 4 bases and the V segment lost 3 bases, leaving 4 bases of the junction unmatched. The study, taken as a whole, reports: Reports indicated that the classifier achieved high specificity and sensitivity in diagnosing cytomegalovirus status. It was in a later analysis that TCR association rates were seen to vary by HLA locus, highest for DRB1 and lowest for HLA-C. A later analysis linked a missense variant in DCLRE1C to the trimming of TCR beta V and J genes.

As regards this clone: Its antigen is not identified.

Although they were nominally healthy when sampled, donors likely had unrecorded immune exposures. Sample: PBMCs. The chain links TRBV18 to TRBJ2-5, with TRBD1 matching 8 bases. The source of this sequence is a man aged 45-60 years in good health and CMV-seronegative. The CDR3 sequence: CASSPDRAGETQYF. The CDR3 region has the DNA TGTGCCAGCTCACCGGACAGGGCAGGAGAGACCCAGTACTTC.